This TCR beta chain appears in the sequencing data of a study of blood T cell repertoires in COVID-19. Study overall: Both acute and convalescent COVID-19 samples were obtained from the United States, Italy and Spain. Nucleic acid was either cDNA or gDNA, and it came from T cells, B-cell-depleted T cells, or PBMCs.

As originally analysed: Amplification with reference gene primers provided the estimates of nucleated cell counts. Libraries were prepared by immunoSEQ multiplex PCR; TCRdb keeps only in-frame clonotypes and omits some of them. V and J calls and clone size are those listed in that table; D and trimming were worked out from the DNA. In the table there are about 670,000 clones, around 90% of which are singletons. This clone was counted a few times. Sequences were obtained from peripheral blood. The receptor was isolated from a woman aged 18-30 years with acute or convalescent COVID-19.

The CDR3 here is CASSSPGTGTDGYTF. CDR3 in DNA: TGTGCCAGCAGCTCGCCCGGGACAGGGACCGATGGCTACACCTTC. The rearrangement links TRBV5-6 to TRBJ1-2; the match to TRBD1 covers 9 bases. This CDR3 spans 15 amino acids. CDR1 is SGHDT, CDR2 YYEEEE, per germline. Trimming at V came to 3 bases and at J to 6 bases, leaving 9 bases not matched to a gene. The whole variable domain, remainder taken from reference TRBV5-6 and TRBJ1-2, is DAGVTQSPTHLIKTRGQQVTLRCSPKSGHDTVSWYQQALGQGPQFIFQYYEEEERQRGNFPDRFSGHQFPNYSSELNVNALLLGDSALYLCASSSPGTGTDGYTFGSGTRLTVV.